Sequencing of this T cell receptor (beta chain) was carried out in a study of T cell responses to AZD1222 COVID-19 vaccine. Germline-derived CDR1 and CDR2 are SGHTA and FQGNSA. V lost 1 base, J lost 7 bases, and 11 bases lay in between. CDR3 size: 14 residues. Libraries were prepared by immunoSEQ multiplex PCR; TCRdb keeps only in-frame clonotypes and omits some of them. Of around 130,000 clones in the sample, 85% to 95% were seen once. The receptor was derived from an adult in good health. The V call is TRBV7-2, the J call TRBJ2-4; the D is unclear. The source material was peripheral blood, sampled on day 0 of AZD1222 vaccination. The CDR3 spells CASSLGSRGNIQYF. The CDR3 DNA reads TGTGCCAGCAGCTTAGGCTCCCGTGGGAACATTCAGTACTTC. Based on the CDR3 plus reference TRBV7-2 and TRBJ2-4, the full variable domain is GAGVSQSPSNKVTEKGKDVELRCDPISGHTALYWYRQSLGQGLEFLIYFQGNSAPDKSGLPSDRFSAERTGGSVSTLTIQRTQQEDSAVYLCASSLGSRGNIQYFGAGTRLSVL.